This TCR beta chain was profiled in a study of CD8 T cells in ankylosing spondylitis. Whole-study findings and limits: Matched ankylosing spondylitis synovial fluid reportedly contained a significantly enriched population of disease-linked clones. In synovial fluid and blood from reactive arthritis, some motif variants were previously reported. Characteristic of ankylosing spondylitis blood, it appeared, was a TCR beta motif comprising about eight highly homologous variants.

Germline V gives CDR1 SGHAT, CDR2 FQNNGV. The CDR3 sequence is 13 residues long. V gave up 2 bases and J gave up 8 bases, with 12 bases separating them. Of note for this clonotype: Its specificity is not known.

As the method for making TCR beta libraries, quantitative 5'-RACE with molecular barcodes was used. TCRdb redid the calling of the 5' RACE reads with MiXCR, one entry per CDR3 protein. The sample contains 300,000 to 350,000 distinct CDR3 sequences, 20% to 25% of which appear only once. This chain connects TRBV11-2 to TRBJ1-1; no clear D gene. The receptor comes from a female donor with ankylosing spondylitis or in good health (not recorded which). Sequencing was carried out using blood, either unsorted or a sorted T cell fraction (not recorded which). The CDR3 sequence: CASSLLLSQEAFF. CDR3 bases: TGTGCCAGCAGCTTACTCCTTAGCCAGGAAGCTTTCTTT.